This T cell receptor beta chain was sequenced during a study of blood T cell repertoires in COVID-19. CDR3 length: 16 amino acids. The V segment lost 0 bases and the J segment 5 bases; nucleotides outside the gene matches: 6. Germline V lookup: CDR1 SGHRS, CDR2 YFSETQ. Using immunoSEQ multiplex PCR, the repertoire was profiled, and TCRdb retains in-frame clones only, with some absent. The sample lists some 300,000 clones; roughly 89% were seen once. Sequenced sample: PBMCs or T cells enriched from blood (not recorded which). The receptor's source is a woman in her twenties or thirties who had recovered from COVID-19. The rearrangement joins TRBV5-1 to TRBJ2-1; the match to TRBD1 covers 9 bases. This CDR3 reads CASSLVGTGNHNEQFF. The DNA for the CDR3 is TGCGCCAGCAGCTTGGTGGGGACAGGGAACCACAATGAGCAGTTCTTC.